The next 19 T cell receptor beta chains were all read from a single sample in a study of cytomegalovirus exposure and HLA in healthy donors. The study ran its PCR with 60 Vbeta and 13 Jbeta primers. Measured with immunoSEQ multiplex PCR; TCRdb has only the in-frame clones, and not every one. This sample has 120,000 or so clones, with roughly 85% found just once. The specimen was PBMCs. The receptor source for this set is a man aged 18 to 29 in good health and CMV-seropositive.

CDR3 region: CASSSFAGELFF. The CDR3, as DNA: TGTGCCAGCAGCTCCTTTGCCGGGGAGCTGTTTTTT. This chain uses TRBV7-6 with TRBJ2-2; no definite D call. The CDR3 contains 12 residues. Trimming stripped 4 bases from V and 6 bases from J, with 6 bases between. CDR1 is SGHVS and CDR2 is FNYEAQ in the germline V gene.

In regard to this clone: The same CDR3 arises from other DNA sequences in this sample as well. The V call is TRBV5-4, the J call TRBJ2-3, with 12 bases that match TRBD2. The CDR3 loop spans 16 amino acids. Germline lookup yields CDR1 SGHNT and CDR2 YYREEE (reference sequence). After removal of 4 bases from V and 2 bases from J, the junction contained 5 bases not matched to a gene. The CDR3 DNA is TGTGCCAGCAGCCCACTAGCGGGGGGAGCCACAGATACGCAGTATTTT. Encoded protein: CASSPLAGGATDTQYF.

This clone came up a few times. This chain joins TRBV10-3 and TRBJ2-7, with 13 bases lining up with TRBD2. Germline V lookup: CDR1 ENHRY, CDR2 SYGVKD. With V trimmed by 6 bases and J by 0 bases, 8 bases remained unmatched. The CDR3 runs to 17 residues. The CDR3 reads CAISSGTSGDSSYEQYF. CDR3 DNA sequence: TGTGCCATCAGCTCCGGGACTAGCGGGGACAGCTCCTACGAGCAGTACTTC.

There are a few counts of this clone. This rearrangement joins TRBV13 to TRBJ1-1, with D possibly TRBD1 on 6 matching bases. In germline, CDR1 is PRHDT, CDR2 FYEKMQ (reference sequence). V lost 0 bases, J lost 0 bases, and 11 bases lay in between. This CDR3 is 16 amino acids long. Written as DNA, the CDR3 is TGTGCCAGCAGCTTAGGCAGAGGGGGAATGAACACTGAAGCTTTCTTT. Encoded protein: CASSLGRGGMNTEAFF. The full variable domain, rest sourced from reference TRBV13 and TRBJ1-1, is AAGVIQSPRHLIKEKRETATLKCYPIPRHDTVYWYQQGPGQDPQFLISFYEKMQSDKGSIPDRFSAQQFSDYHSELNMSSLELGDSALYFCASSLGRGGMNTEAFFGQGTRLTVV.

The chain links TRBV30 to TRBJ1-6; 8 bases line up with TRBD1. This CDR3 has 16 residues. J lost 7 bases, V lost 4 bases, and 12 bases had no gene match. Germline assignment: CDR1 GTSNPN and CDR2 SVGIG (reference sequence). The CDR3 nucleotides read TGTGCCTGGACCTCCCCCGGGACAGGCGCGAATTCACCCCTCCACTTT. It encodes CAWTSPGTGANSPLHF.

The rearrangement joins TRBV5-4 to TRBJ2-5; TRBD2 might be the D (6 bases). The CDR3 is made up of 13 amino acids. Germline lookup yields CDR1 SGHNT and CDR2 YYREEE (reference sequence). V lost 4 bases and J lost 1, with 8 bases in between. Written as DNA, the CDR3 is TGTGCCAGCAGCGGGAGGTTCCAAGAGACCCAGTACTTC. This sequence encodes CASSGRFQETQYF.

The chain has TRBV5-1 and TRBJ2-7, with 7 bases matching TRBD2. Germline V gene sequence: CDR1 SGHRS, CDR2 YFSETQ. J gave up 4 bases and V 5 bases, and 9 bases lay outside the gene matches. This CDR3 is 14 amino acids long. This CDR3 reads CASSSTGGGYEQYF. The CDR3 coding sequence is TGCGCCAGCAGTTCAACCGGGGGAGGGTACGAGCAGTACTTC. The variable domain in full, completed from reference TRBV5-1 and TRBJ2-7, reads KAGVTQTPRYLIKTRGQQVTLSCSPISGHRSVSWYQQTPGQGLQFLFEYFSETQRNKGNFPGRFSGRQFSNSRSEMNVSTLELGDSALYLCASSSTGGGYEQYFGPGTRLTVT.

The J gene is TRBJ2-2, the V gene TRBV7-9; possible D gene TRBD1, 7 bases. Germline-derived CDR1 and CDR2 are SEHNR and FQNEAQ (reference sequence). This CDR3 comprises 14 residues. The V and J ends lost 7 bases and 2 bases respectively, with 11 bases between them. CDR3 region: CASTQGGNTGELFF. The CDR3 DNA reads TGTGCCAGCACCCAGGGGGGTAACACCGGGGAGCTGTTTTTT.

This clone came up once. V gene TRBV29-1 combines with J gene TRBJ1-1, with a tentative D call TRBD1 (5 bases). V gave up 3 bases and J gave up 0 bases, with 8 bases separating them. This CDR3 has 13 residues. Germline CDR1 reads SQVTM; CDR2 reads ANQGSEA. CDR3 sequence reads: CSVETDMNTEAFF. CDR3 nucleotides: TGCAGCGTTGAGACGGACATGAACACTGAAGCTTTCTTT. Full variable domain (remainder filled in from reference TRBV29-1 and TRBJ1-1): SAVISQKPSRDICQRGTSLTIQCQVDSQVTMMFWYRQQPGQSLTLIATANQGSEATYESGFVIDKFPISRPNLTFSTLTVSNMSPEDSSIYLCSVETDMNTEAFFGQGTRLTVV.

This chain connects TRBV9 to TRBJ2-5; 7 positions agree with TRBD2. Germline V gives CDR1 SGDLS, CDR2 YYNGEE. This CDR3 contains 15 residues. With V trimmed by 3 bases and J by 1 base, 6 bases remained unmatched. The CDR3 here is CASSAAGGIQETQYF. The CDR3, as DNA: TGTGCCAGCAGCGCCGCCGGGGGGATCCAAGAGACCCAGTACTTC.

The rearrangement uses TRBV5-3 and TRBJ2-4, with D hard to call. TRBV5-3 is placed among ORFs of uncertain function. The CDR3 has 18 residues. Trimming shortened V by 2 bases and J by 1 base, and 19 bases separated the two germline ends. CDR3 sequence: CARSLPMVLLMAKNIQYF. In nucleotides, the CDR3 is TGTGCCAGAAGCTTACCTATGGTCCTTTTGATGGCCAAAAACATTCAGTACTTC.

This clone was seen only a few times. The V and J genes are TRBV19 and TRBJ2-1; 9 nucleotides match TRBD1. Germline V gene sequence: CDR1 LNHDA, CDR2 SQIVND (reference sequence). V shed 1 base, J shed 12 bases, and the junction held 19 bases outside the gene matches. CDR3 length equals 18 residues. CDR3 coding DNA: TGTGCCAGTAGTATAGGGACAGGGGCGCCAAACCCTCTACAGGGGCAGTTCTTC. Its protein is CASSIGTGAPNPLQGQFF.

The chain is built from TRBV28 and TRBJ1-2, with D possibly TRBD1 on 5 matching bases. Germline V lookup: CDR1 MDHEN, CDR2 SYDVKM. This CDR3 contains 14 residues. Trimming removed 2 bases from V and 3 bases from J, with 10 bases in between. CDR3: CASSLSGGYYGYTF. CDR3 bases: TGTGCCAGCAGTTTAAGTGGGGGGTACTATGGCTACACCTTC.

The chain employs TRBV4-2 and TRBJ1-5, with D unresolved. Trimming took 1 base from V and 9 from J, leaving 16 bases between them. CDR3 size: 15 residues. Per the germline V gene, CDR1 is LGHNA and CDR2 is YNFKEQ. The CDR3 spells CASSQGEGSVSPQHF. The CDR3 DNA reads as TGTGCCAGCAGCCAAGGCGAGGGATCGGTATCGCCCCAGCATTTT.

The CDR3 sequence is CASSLAGGIEQFF. DNA for the CDR3: TGTGCCAGCAGCCTAGCGGGGGGGATTGAGCAGTTCTTC. This chain links TRBV6-5 with TRBJ2-1; the match to TRBD2 covers 12 bases. CDR3 length equals 13 residues. Unmatched junction bases numbered 3, after V lost 6 bases and J lost 9 bases. The germline CDR1 and CDR2 sequences are MNHEY and SVGAGI.

The chain couples TRBV29-1 to TRBJ1-3, with 10 bases matching TRBD1. The CDR3 sequence is 14 residues long. The V gene's germline CDR1 is SQVTM and CDR2 ANQGSEA. V was pared by 6 bases and J by 0 bases, with 2 bases of the junction left unmatched. The CDR3 sequence is CSVWTGGSGNTIYF. The DNA of the CDR3 is TGCAGCGTGTGGACAGGGGGCTCTGGAAACACCATATATTTT.

V and J are TRBV6-1 and TRBJ2-5; a possible D gene is TRBD1 (7 bases). This CDR3 contains 14 residues. Germline V CDR1 and CDR2: MNHNS, SASEGT. Trimming removed 5 bases from V and 11 bases from J, with 21 bases in between. The CDR3 protein is CASSRQGGAREQYF. CDR3 nucleotide sequence: TGTGCCAGCAGTAGACAGGGAGGCGCGAGGGAGCAGTACTTC.

This chain connects TRBV27 to TRBJ2-1; 14 bases map to TRBD2. Germline CDR1 is MNHEY and CDR2 is SMNVEV (reference sequence). The CDR3 length is 19 residues. Trimming took 5 bases from V and 8 from J; bases not matched to a gene: 17. The DNA of the CDR3 is TGTGCCAGCAGTCCCTGGCCGGGACTAGCGGGGGAACAAGGGGATGAGCAGTTCTTC. The encoded protein is CASSPWPGLAGEQGDEQFF.

The J gene is TRBJ2-7, the V gene TRBV30; a weak D match, TRBD2 (6 bases). Per germline, CDR1 GTSNPN and CDR2 SVGIG (reference sequence). V was trimmed by 0 bases and J by 0 bases, leaving 9 bases between them. The CDR3 is 14 residues long. CDR3 nucleotide sequence: TGTGCCTGGAGTGTACTAGCTAGCTCCTACGAGCAGTACTTC. Translated: CAWSVLASSYEQYF.